Below, 26 T cell receptor beta chains from the same sample are listed, as sequenced in a study of T-cell reconstitution after alpha-beta-depleted transplantation in children. Preparation of the TCRbeta library used unique molecular identifiers. TCRdb re-analysed the PCR reads in MiXCR, keeping a single row per CDR3 protein. The sample gives roughly 310,000 distinct CDR3 sequences, approximately 23% of which show up once; around 9.9% is in the top ten. The sequenced sample was PBMCs, mostly from graft donor cells, obtained 180 days after TCRalphabeta/CD19-depleted stem cell transplant. The receptors here all came from a male patient younger than 18 who had a stem cell transplant for acute lymphoblastic leukemia, so the T cells may come from the graft donor.

This clonotype turned up a few times. The chain employs TRBV27 and TRBJ2-1; TRBD1 agrees at 9 bases. CDR3 length equals 15 residues. Germline lookup yields CDR1 MNHEY and CDR2 SMNVEV (reference sequence). The V and J ends lost 6 bases and 2 bases, in that order; junction bases with no gene match: 5. The CDR3 loop is CASSRWDRAYNEQFF. CDR3 coding DNA: TGTGCCAGCAGCCGATGGGACAGGGCCTACAATGAGCAGTTCTTC.

This clonotype was detected a few times. J is TRBJ2-7 and V is TRBV9; tentatively, D is TRBD1 or TRBD2 (5 bases each). The CDR3 runs to 13 residues. In germline, CDR1 is SGDLS, CDR2 YYNGEE. The V end was cut by 3 bases, the J end by 2 bases, with 9 bases between. CDR3 sequence: CASSAGAAYEQYF. CDR3 coding DNA: TGTGCCAGCAGCGCCGGGGCAGCCTACGAGCAGTACTTC.

This chain uses TRBV5-1 with TRBJ2-1; D is ambiguous. Trimming cost V 4 bases and J 2 bases, with 13 bases left between them. Germline V gene sequence: CDR1 SGHRS, CDR2 YFSETQ. The CDR3 has 15 residues. The CDR3 coding sequence is TGCGCCAGCAGCCCCTCGTCCTTGACCTACAATGAGCAGTTCTTC. This codes for CASSPSSLTYNEQFF.

A few counts support this clonotype. The V and J genes are TRBV10-2 and TRBJ2-7; TRBD1 matches at 10 bases. J lost 0 bases, V lost 8 bases, and 10 bases had no gene match. The CDR3 consists of 16 residues. CDR1 and CDR2 from the germline V gene are WSHSY and SAAADI. Here the CDR3 reads CASRPTGTGASYEQYF. DNA of the CDR3: TGCGCCAGCCGCCCGACCGGGACAGGGGCCTCCTACGAGCAGTACTTC.

The J gene is TRBJ2-1, the V gene TRBV12-3 or TRBV12-4; D is possibly TRBD1 (6 bases). This CDR3 has 12 amino acids. Deletions cut 5 bases from V and 10 bases from J, with 12 bases between. The CDR3 DNA is TGTGCCAGCAGTCTTGGGACACCGGAGCAGTTCTTC. This translates into CASSLGTPEQFF.

This clonotype was observed a handful of times. The rearrangement uses TRBV6-9 and TRBJ2-3, with TRBD1 as a possible D gene (5 bases). Germline V gene lookup returns CDR1 MNHGY and CDR2 SVAAGI. This CDR3 region has 16 residues. The ends were cut back, 0 bases at V and 5 bases at J, with 15 bases in the middle. DNA for the CDR3: TGTGCCAGCAGTTATTCACGACAGTTTTCGAGAGATACGCAGTATTTT. Encoded protein: CASSYSRQFSRDTQYF.

CDR3 nucleotides: TGCGCCAGCAGCCGAGGGGGGAAAGGTCCCTTTGACGAGCAGTACTTC. The encoded protein is CASSRGGKGPFDEQYF. The rearrangement links TRBV5-1 to TRBJ2-7; D may be TRBD1 or TRBD2 (6 bases each). Germline V gene data show CDR1 as SGHRS and CDR2 as YFSETQ. V was clipped by 4 bases and J by 5 bases, with 22 bases between them. The CDR3 extends over 16 amino acids.

This rearrangement joins TRBV7-9 to TRBJ1-4, with D unclear. Trimming stripped 5 bases from V and 11 bases from J, with 18 bases between. The CDR3 length is 14 residues. Germline CDR1 and CDR2: SEHNR and FQNEAQ (reference sequence). In DNA form, the CDR3 reads TGTGCCAGCAGCCCCGGGCCCTTAGTATGGAAACTGTTTTTT. It specifies CASSPGPLVWKLFF.

This clonotype was observed at least ten times. J is TRBJ1-2 and V is TRBV11-2; possibly TRBD1 for D (5 bases). Trimming took off 6 bases at V and 4 bases at J, with 18 bases between the two ends. The CDR3 covers 15 residues. Germline loops: CDR1 SGHAT, CDR2 FQNNGV. The CDR3 nucleotides read TGTGCCAGCAGGTCTGGCCGGGGGGTTAGCTATGGCTACACCTTC. Protein sequence: CASRSGRGVSYGYTF.

The CDR3 DNA reads TGCGCCAGCAGCTTAACAGGGTCCCGGAGCACTGAAGCTTTCTTT. As protein: CASSLTGSRSTEAFF. V usage is TRBV5-1 and J usage is TRBJ1-1; D is possibly TRBD1 (6 bases). CDR1 is SGHRS and CDR2 is YFSETQ in the germline V gene. This CDR3 comprises 15 residues. V lost 2 bases to trimming and J lost 4 bases, with 15 bases between them.

This chain connects TRBV29-1 to TRBJ2-7, with D hard to call. The germline CDR1 and CDR2 sequences are SQVTM and ANQGSEA. This CDR3 has 13 residues. V lost 5 bases, J lost 0 bases, and 11 bases lay in between. Written as DNA, the CDR3 is TGCAGCGTTAAAGGCCTCGCCTCCTACGAGCAGTACTTC. Translated: CSVKGLASYEQYF.

This clonotype was counted between two and nine times. This chain joins TRBV29-1 and TRBJ1-2; the match to TRBD1 covers 7 bases. This CDR3 has 13 amino acids. CDR1 is SQVTM, CDR2 ANQGSEA, per germline. The ends lost 7 bases at V and 2 bases at J; junction bases unmatched: 7. This chain's CDR3 is CSATPTGNYGYTF. The CDR3 DNA follows: TGCAGCGCTACCCCGACAGGGAACTATGGCTACACCTTC.

As to this clonotype: This clone may be a read error of a much larger clone one base away. J is TRBJ2-5 and V is TRBV20-1; D call uncertain. CDR3 length equals 12 residues. The germline gives CDR1 DFQATT, CDR2 SNEGSKA (reference sequence). The CDR3 loop is CSARLLQETQSF. As DNA, the CDR3 is TGCAGTGCTAGATTGCTCCAAGAGACCCAGTCCTTC.

This clonotype was detected only a few times. The genes are TRBV4-2 and TRBJ2-1, with 11 bases that match TRBD2. There are 14 residues in the CDR3. The V gene's germline CDR1 is LGHNA and CDR2 YNFKEQ. V lost 6 bases and J lost 4; bases outside the gene matches: 2. The DNA for the CDR3 is TGTGCCAGCAGGGGGACTAGCGGTTACAATGAGCAGTTCTTC. It is translated as CASRGTSGYNEQFF.

In this sample, this clonotype turned up a few times. The chain is built from TRBV3-1 and TRBJ2-7; D possibly corresponds to TRBD1 (6 bases). Germline loops: CDR1 LGHDT, CDR2 YNNKEL (reference sequence). CDR3 length: 14 amino acids. Trimming cost V 4 bases and J 0 bases, with 10 bases left between them. The CDR3 region has the DNA TGTGCCAGCAGCCCCGGGACACTCTCCTACGAGCAGTACTTC. It is translated as CASSPGTLSYEQYF.

This clonotype has a handful of counts. This chain joins TRBV5-5 and TRBJ1-3, with D possibly matching TRBD1 (5 bases). The V gene lost 4 bases and the J gene lost 4 bases, with 21 bases spanning the gap. From germline, CDR1 is SGHKS and CDR2 YYEKEE (reference sequence). CDR3 length: 17 amino acids. Written as DNA, the CDR3 is TGTGCCAGCAGCATCTTGTATGGGGCGGCTTCGGGAAACACCATATATTTT. Translated: CASSILYGAASGNTIYF. Full variable domain (remainder filled in from reference TRBV5-5 and TRBJ1-3): DAGVTQSPTHLIKTRGQQVTLRCSPISGHKSVSWYQQVLGQGPQFIFQYYEKEERGRGNFPDRFSARQFPNYSSELNVNALLLGDSALYLCASSILYGAASGNTIYFGEGSWLTVV.

This chain connects TRBV5-1 to TRBJ2-2; 9 bases match TRBD2. V shed 0 bases and J 7 bases; nucleotides not matched to a gene: 7. In germline, CDR1 is SGHRS, CDR2 YFSETQ. The CDR3 sequence is 16 residues long. The CDR3, as DNA: TGCGCCAGCAGCTTGGTGGTTAGCGGGAGAGGCGGGGAGCTGTTTTTT. It is translated as CASSLVVSGRGGELFF. The whole variable domain, remainder taken from reference TRBV5-1 and TRBJ2-2, is KAGVTQTPRYLIKTRGQQVTLSCSPISGHRSVSWYQQTPGQGLQFLFEYFSETQRNKGNFPGRFSGRQFSNSRSEMNVSTLELGDSALYLCASSLVVSGRGGELFFGEGSRLTVL.

The chain links TRBV2 to TRBJ1-6, with D possibly matching TRBD1 (5 bases). Germline V gene lookup returns CDR1 SNHLY and CDR2 FYNNEI. The length of the CDR3 is 14 residues. The V end lost 5 bases, the J end lost 6 bases, and 11 bases lay between the germline ends. The CDR3 sequence: CASSLGGTNSPLHF. The CDR3 DNA follows: TGTGCCAGCAGTTTGGGGGGTACTAATTCACCCCTCCACTTT.

Only a few counts were recorded for this clonotype. The chain has TRBV5-1 and TRBJ2-1, with D possibly TRBD2 on 6 matching bases. The CDR3 is 16 residues long. The V end was cut by 1 base, the J end by 9 bases, with 20 bases between. From germline, CDR1 is SGHRS and CDR2 YFSETQ. CDR3 protein: CASSLMRIAGKSEQFF. The CDR3 DNA sequence: TGCGCCAGCAGCTTGATGAGGATTGCGGGAAAATCTGAGCAGTTCTTC.

This clonotype appeared a single time. V gene TRBV29-1 combines with J gene TRBJ2-7, with D maybe TRBD2 (5 bases). The CDR3 has 11 residues. V gave up 7 bases and J gave up 4 bases, with 11 bases separating them. The germline V gene encodes CDR1 SQVTM and CDR2 ANQGSEA. The CDR3 here is CSGGDGYEQYF. CDR3 nucleotide sequence: TGCAGCGGGGGAGACGGATACGAGCAGTACTTC.

In this sample, this clonotype turned up many times. The rearrangement links TRBV7-2 to TRBJ2-1; the D gene is possibly TRBD2 (6 bases). V lost 3 bases to trimming and J lost 1 base, with 10 bases between them. The germline gives CDR1 SGHTA, CDR2 FQGNSA. The CDR3 consists of 15 residues. CDR3 amino acids: CASSFFGGSYNEQFF. The CDR3, as DNA: TGTGCCAGCAGCTTCTTTGGGGGGTCCTACAATGAGCAGTTCTTC.

The genes are TRBV27 and TRBJ2-7; tentative D call: TRBD1 (6 bases). From germline, CDR1 is MNHEY and CDR2 SMNVEV (reference sequence). The CDR3 spans 22 residues. V lost 0 bases to trimming and J lost 7 bases, with 37 bases between them. CDR3 region: CASSLSPVQGSDYPVALREQYF. The CDR3 DNA reads TGTGCCAGCAGTTTATCGCCGGTACAGGGTTCGGATTACCCTGTCGCTCTACGTGAGCAGTACTTC.

The sample holds a few counts of this clonotype. The chain recombines TRBV4-1 with TRBJ2-7; 10 nucleotides line up with TRBD2. The CDR3 has 19 amino acids. Germline CDR1 is MGHRA and CDR2 is YSYEKL. Trimming removed 1 base from V and 5 bases from J; junction bases left unmatched: 17. CDR3 protein: CASSQVGFITSGIAHEQYF. DNA of the CDR3: TGCGCCAGCAGCCAAGTGGGGTTCATTACTAGCGGGATTGCTCACGAGCAGTACTTC.

This clonotype has a count of ten or more. The V gene is TRBV5-1, the J gene TRBJ2-3, with D hard to call. This CDR3 spans 14 amino acids. V was cut by 2 bases and J by 1 base, with 8 bases left in between. From germline, CDR1 is SGHRS and CDR2 YFSETQ. DNA of the CDR3: TGCGCCAGCAGCTTACTGTCCGGCACAGATACGCAGTATTTT. It encodes CASSLLSGTDTQYF.

The V gene is TRBV24-1, the J gene TRBJ2-1; 10 positions match TRBD1. Germline CDR1 reads KGHDR; CDR2 reads SFDVKD. This CDR3 is built from 15 residues. Germline trimming cut 3 bases from V and 12 bases from J; bases unmatched to any gene: 10. The CDR3 spells CATSDAGQGRAGQFF. DNA of the CDR3: TGTGCCACCAGTGATGCGGGACAGGGGAGAGCGGGGCAGTTCTTC.

In its sample, this clonotype was seen many times. The chain carries TRBV20-1 and TRBJ1-6; weak D call: TRBD1 (6 bases). The V and J ends lost 5 bases and 7 bases respectively, with 15 bases between them. The germline CDR1 and CDR2 sequences are DFQATT and SNEGSKA (reference sequence). CDR3 size: 14 residues. Here the CDR3 reads CSAPRTVGNSPLHF. The CDR3 DNA is TGCAGTGCTCCGCGGACAGTTGGGAATTCACCCCTCCACTTT.